The next 4 T cell receptor beta chains were all read from a single sample in a study of blood T cell repertoires in COVID-19. Sequencing was performed with immunoSEQ multiplex PCR; in TCRdb, only in-frame clones are kept and a portion is missing. The sample lists over 350,000 clones, around nine tenths occurring once. The specimen sequenced was PBMCs or T cells enriched from blood (not recorded which). The receptors derive from a woman aged 18-29 years with acute COVID-19.

About this clone itself: This CDR3 is also generated by other DNA sequences in the sample. The gene calls are TRBV20-1 and TRBJ2-5; maybe TRBD1 (6 bases). V was cut by 3 bases and J by 5 bases, with 7 bases left in between. The CDR3 is made up of 11 amino acids. CDR1 is DFQATT and CDR2 is SNEGSKA in the germline V gene (reference sequence). The CDR3 sequence: CSARDSETQYF. As DNA, the CDR3 is TGCAGTGCTAGGGACAGTGAGACCCAGTACTTC.

This clone showed up just once. V gene TRBV3-1 (or the pseudogene TRBV3-2) combines with J gene TRBJ2-1; D is possibly TRBD1 (6 bases). Germline assignment: CDR1 LGHDT and CDR2 YNNKEL (reference sequence). The CDR3 is made up of 16 amino acids. Between the trimmed V and J ends, which lost 1 base and 4 bases, there was a span of 14 bases. The chain's CDR3 is CASSQVGQRRYNEQFF. Here the CDR3 DNA reads TGTGCCAGCAGCCAAGTGGGACAACGTCGGTACAATGAGCAGTTCTTC.

This clone was observed once. This rearrangement joins TRBV6-1 to TRBJ1-4; 9 bases match TRBD1. CDR3 length: 17 amino acids. CDR1 is MNHNS, CDR2 SASEGT, per germline. V gave up 2 bases and J gave up 7 bases; unmatched junction bases: 11. The CDR3 sequence is CASSEYGGGTGREKLFF. CDR3 in DNA: TGTGCCAGCAGTGAATACGGGGGGGGGACAGGGCGTGAAAAACTGTTTTTT.

This clone was seen just once. The chain carries TRBV7-9 and TRBJ2-7, with D possibly TRBD2 on 7 matching bases. In germline, CDR1 is SEHNR, CDR2 FQNEAQ (reference sequence). CDR3 length: 14 amino acids. V was pared by 5 bases and J by 1 base, with 12 bases between. CDR3 in amino acids: CASSPEGGSYEQYF. The CDR3 bases are TGTGCCAGCAGCCCCGAGGGGGGGTCCTACGAGCAGTACTTC.